This T cell receptor beta chain was found in a study of patients and donors after allogeneic stem cell transplantation. TCRdb called the RT-PCR reads again in MiXCR, with one record for every CDR3 protein. The table has some 150,000 distinct CDR3 sequences, about a third seen once. This CDR3 is 14 amino acids long. V lost 8 bases to trimming and J lost 5 bases, with 18 bases between them. Germline values: CDR1 SNHLY, CDR2 FYNNEI. The receptor was derived from a human donor who was either an allogeneic HSCT recipient or a stem cell or donor lymphocyte infusion donor (not recorded which). It is not recorded whose cells these are; they may come from a transplant donor. The chain carries TRBV2 and TRBJ2-5; TRBD1 might be the D (7 bases). Sample: blood, either unsorted or a sorted T cell fraction (not recorded which). The CDR3 here is CASDRDSGGETQYF. DNA for the CDR3: TGTGCCAGCGACCGGGACAGTGGAGGGGAGACCCAGTACTTC.